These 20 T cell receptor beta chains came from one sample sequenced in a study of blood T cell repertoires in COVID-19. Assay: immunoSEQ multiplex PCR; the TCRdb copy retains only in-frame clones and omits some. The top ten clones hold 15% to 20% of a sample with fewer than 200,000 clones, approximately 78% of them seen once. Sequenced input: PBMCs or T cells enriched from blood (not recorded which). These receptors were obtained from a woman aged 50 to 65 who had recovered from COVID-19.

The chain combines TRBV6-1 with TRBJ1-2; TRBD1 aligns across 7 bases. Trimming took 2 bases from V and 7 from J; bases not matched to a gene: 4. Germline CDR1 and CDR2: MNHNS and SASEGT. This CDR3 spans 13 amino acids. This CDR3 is CASSEQGVGGYTF. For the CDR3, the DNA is TGTGCCAGCAGTGAACAGGGGGTTGGTGGCTACACCTTC.

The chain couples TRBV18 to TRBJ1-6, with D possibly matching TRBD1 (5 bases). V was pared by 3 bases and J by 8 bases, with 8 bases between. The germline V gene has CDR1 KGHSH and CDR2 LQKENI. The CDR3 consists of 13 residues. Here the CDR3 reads CASSPDRDSPLHF. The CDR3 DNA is TGTGCCAGCTCACCCGACAGAGATTCACCCCTCCACTTT.

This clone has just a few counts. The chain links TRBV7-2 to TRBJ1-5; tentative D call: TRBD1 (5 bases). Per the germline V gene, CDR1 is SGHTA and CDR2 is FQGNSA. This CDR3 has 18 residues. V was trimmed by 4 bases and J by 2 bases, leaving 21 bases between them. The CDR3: CASSSPGRGPPGNQPQHF. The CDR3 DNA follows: TGTGCCAGCAGCTCCCCTGGGAGGGGTCCTCCGGGCAATCAGCCCCAGCATTTT.

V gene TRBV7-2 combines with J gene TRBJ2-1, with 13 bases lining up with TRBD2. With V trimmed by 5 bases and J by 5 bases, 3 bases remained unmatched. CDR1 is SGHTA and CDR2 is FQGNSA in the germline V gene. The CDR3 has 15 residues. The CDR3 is CASSTSGRAHNEQFF. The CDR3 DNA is TGTGCCAGCAGCACTAGCGGGAGGGCCCACAATGAGCAGTTCTTC.

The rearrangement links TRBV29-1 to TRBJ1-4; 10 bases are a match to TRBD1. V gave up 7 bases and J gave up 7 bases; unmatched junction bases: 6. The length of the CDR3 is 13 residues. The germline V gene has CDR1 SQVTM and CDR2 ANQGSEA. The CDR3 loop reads CSARRDRGEKLFF. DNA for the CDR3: TGCAGCGCTCGTAGGGACAGGGGTGAAAAACTGTTTTTT.

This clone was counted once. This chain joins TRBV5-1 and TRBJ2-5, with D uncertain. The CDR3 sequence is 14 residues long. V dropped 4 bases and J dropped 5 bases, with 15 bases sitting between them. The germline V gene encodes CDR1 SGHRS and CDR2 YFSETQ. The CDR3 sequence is CASSPLGVRETQYF. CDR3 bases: TGCGCCAGCAGCCCCTTAGGAGTCCGGGAGACCCAGTACTTC.

CDR3 bases: TGTGCCAGCAGCCCATTGGGCCTCCAAGAGACCCAGTACTTC. This translates into CASSPLGLQETQYF. The chain uses TRBV14 and TRBJ2-5; D uncertain. This CDR3 is built from 14 residues. The germline gives CDR1 SGHDN, CDR2 FVKESK. V lost 4 bases, J lost 1 base, and 10 bases lay in between.

The DNA for the CDR3 is TGTGCCAGCACGGGTTCGGCAGGGAGGCAAGAGACCCAGTACTTC. It specifies CASTGSAGRQETQYF. The chain uses TRBV28 and TRBJ2-5, with D possibly being TRBD2 (6 bases). CDR1 and CDR2 (germline): MDHEN, SYDVKM. This CDR3 comprises 15 residues. Trimming cost V 7 bases and J 2 bases, with 17 bases left between them.

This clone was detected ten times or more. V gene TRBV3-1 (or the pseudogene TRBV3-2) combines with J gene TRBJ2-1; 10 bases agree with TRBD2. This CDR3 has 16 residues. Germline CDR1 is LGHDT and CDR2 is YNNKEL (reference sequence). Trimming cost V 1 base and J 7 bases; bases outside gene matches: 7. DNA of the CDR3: TGTGCCAGCAGCCAAGGGGGGAGCGGGAGGGGAAATGAGCAGTTCTTC. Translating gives CASSQGGSGRGNEQFF.

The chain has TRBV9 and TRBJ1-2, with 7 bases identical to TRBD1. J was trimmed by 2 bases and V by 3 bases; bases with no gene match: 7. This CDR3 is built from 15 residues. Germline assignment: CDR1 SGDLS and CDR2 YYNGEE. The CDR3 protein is CASSASPTGNYGYTF. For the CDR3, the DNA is TGTGCCAGCAGCGCCTCTCCGACAGGGAACTATGGCTACACCTTC.

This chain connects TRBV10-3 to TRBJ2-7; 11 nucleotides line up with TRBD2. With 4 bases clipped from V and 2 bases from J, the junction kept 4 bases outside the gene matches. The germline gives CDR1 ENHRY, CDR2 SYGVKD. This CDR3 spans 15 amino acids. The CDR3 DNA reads TGTGCCATCAGTGGGGCACTAGCGGGGGCCTACGAGCAGTACTTC. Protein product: CAISGALAGAYEQYF.

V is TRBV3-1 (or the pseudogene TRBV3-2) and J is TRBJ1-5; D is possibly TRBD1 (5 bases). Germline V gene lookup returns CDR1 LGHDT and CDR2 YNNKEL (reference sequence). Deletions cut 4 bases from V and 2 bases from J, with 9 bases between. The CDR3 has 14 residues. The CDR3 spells CASSPGQGNQPQHF. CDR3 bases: TGTGCCAGCAGCCCAGGGCAAGGCAATCAGCCCCAGCATTTT.

CDR3 bases: TGTGCCTGGAGCCCCGGGACAGGTTTGAATGAGCAGTTCTTC. Amino acids: CAWSPGTGLNEQFF. V usage is TRBV30 and J usage is TRBJ2-1; TRBD1 matches at 8 bases. This CDR3 contains 14 residues. Germline assignment: CDR1 GTSNPN and CDR2 SVGIG (reference sequence). The V segment lost 3 bases and the J segment 7 bases; nucleotides outside the gene matches: 8.

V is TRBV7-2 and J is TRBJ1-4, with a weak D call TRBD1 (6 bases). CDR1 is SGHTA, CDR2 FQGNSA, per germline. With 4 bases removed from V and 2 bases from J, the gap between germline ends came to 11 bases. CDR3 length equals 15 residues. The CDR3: CASSSGQLTNEKLFF. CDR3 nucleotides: TGTGCCAGCAGCTCTGGACAGCTGACTAATGAAAAACTGTTTTTT. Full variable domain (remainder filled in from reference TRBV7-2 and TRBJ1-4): GAGVSQSPSNKVTEKGKDVELRCDPISGHTALYWYRQSLGQGLEFLIYFQGNSAPDKSGLPSDRFSAERTGGSVSTLTIQRTQQEDSAVYLCASSSGQLTNEKLFFGSGTQLSVL.

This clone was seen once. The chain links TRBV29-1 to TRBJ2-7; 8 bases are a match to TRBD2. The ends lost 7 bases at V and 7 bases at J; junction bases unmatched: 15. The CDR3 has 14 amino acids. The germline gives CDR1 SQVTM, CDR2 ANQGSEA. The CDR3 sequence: CSADPGGGAGEQYF. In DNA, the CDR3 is TGCAGCGCTGACCCCGGGGGGGGAGCGGGTGAGCAGTACTTC.

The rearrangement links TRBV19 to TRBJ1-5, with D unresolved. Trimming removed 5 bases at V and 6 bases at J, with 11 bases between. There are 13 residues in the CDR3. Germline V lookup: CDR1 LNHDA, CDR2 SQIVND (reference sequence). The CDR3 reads CASSPRTLQPQHF. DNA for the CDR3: TGTGCCAGTAGTCCGAGAACCCTTCAGCCCCAGCATTTT.

CDR3 nucleotides: TGTGCCAGTAGCGCAGGATACTATGGCTACACCTTC. This gives the protein CASSAGYYGYTF. This chain links TRBV19 with TRBJ1-2; no clear D gene. Germline V gives CDR1 LNHDA, CDR2 SQIVND (reference sequence). The CDR3 length is 12 residues. The V and J ends lost 6 bases and 3 bases respectively, with 8 bases between them. The full variable domain, in which reference TRBV19 and TRBJ1-2 provide the parts outside the CDR3, is DGGITQSPKYLFRKEGQNVTLSCEQNLNHDAMYWYRQDPGQGLRLIYYSQIVNDFQKGDIAEGYSVSREKKESFPLTVTSAQKNPTAFYLCASSAGYYGYTFGSGTRLTVV.

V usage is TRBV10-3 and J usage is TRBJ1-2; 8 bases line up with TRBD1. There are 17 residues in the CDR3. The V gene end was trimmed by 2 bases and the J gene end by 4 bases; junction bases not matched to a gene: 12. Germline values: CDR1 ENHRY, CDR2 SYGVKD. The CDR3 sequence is CAISEPPGAGGGYGYTF. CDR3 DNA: TGTGCCATCAGTGAGCCCCCGGGGGCAGGGGGCGGCTATGGCTACACCTTC.

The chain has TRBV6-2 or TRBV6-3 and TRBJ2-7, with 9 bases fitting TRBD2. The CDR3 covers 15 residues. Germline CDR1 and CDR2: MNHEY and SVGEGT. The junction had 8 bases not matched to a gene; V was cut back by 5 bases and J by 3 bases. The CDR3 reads CASSVAGVSNYEQYF. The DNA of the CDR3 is TGTGCCAGCAGTGTAGCGGGAGTGTCAAACTACGAGCAGTACTTC.

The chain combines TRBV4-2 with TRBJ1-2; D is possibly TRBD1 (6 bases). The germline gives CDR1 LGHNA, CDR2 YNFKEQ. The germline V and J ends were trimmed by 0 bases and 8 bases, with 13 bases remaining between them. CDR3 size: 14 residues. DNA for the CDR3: TGTGCCAGCAGCCAAGACCGGGACAAGGGCGGCTACACCTTC. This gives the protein CASSQDRDKGGYTF.